This passage covers 21 T cell receptor beta chains from one sample sequenced in a study of blood T cell repertoires in COVID-19. Clones were sequenced by immunoSEQ multiplex PCR, and TCRdb holds only the in-frame ones, with some missing. The sample shows approximately 170,000 clones, less than 85% of them seen only once. The sequenced material came from PBMCs or T cells enriched from blood (not recorded which). Receptors were obtained from a woman aged 50 to 60 who had recovered from COVID-19.

The V gene is TRBV5-1, the J gene TRBJ1-1, with D unclear. The CDR3 is made up of 13 amino acids. V lost 4 bases, J lost 3 bases, and 10 bases lay in between. Germline V gene data show CDR1 as SGHRS and CDR2 as YFSETQ. The CDR3 sequence: CASSTGRDTEAFF. The CDR3 DNA reads TGCGCCAGCAGCACGGGTCGGGACACTGAAGCTTTCTTT.

The chain links TRBV6-2 or TRBV6-3 to TRBJ2-7, with 14 nucleotides matching TRBD2. The germline CDR1 and CDR2 sequences are MNHEY and SVGEGT. CDR3 length equals 16 residues. The junction had 8 bases not matched to a gene; V was cut back by 6 bases and J by 4 bases. CDR3 sequence reads: CASSRWGTSGSYEQYV. The CDR3 bases are TGTGCCAGCAGCCGGTGGGGGACTAGCGGGAGTTACGAGCAGTACGTC.

The chain joins TRBV19 to TRBJ1-5; D is ambiguous. The CDR3 extends over 12 amino acids. Germline CDR1 LNHDA, CDR2 SQIVND (reference sequence). The ends were cut back, 6 bases at V and 7 bases at J, with 10 bases in the middle. The CDR3 here is CASSVRGQPQHF. The CDR3 nucleotides are TGTGCCAGTAGCGTGAGAGGGCAGCCCCAGCATTTT.

CDR3 region: CAISEGAGGQETQYF. Written as DNA, the CDR3 is TGTGCCATCAGTGAGGGGGCGGGAGGCCAAGAGACCCAGTACTTC. This chain links TRBV10-3 with TRBJ2-5; 8 bases are a match to TRBD2. J gave up 1 base and V 2 bases, and 3 bases lay outside the gene matches. Germline CDR1 ENHRY, CDR2 SYGVKD. There are 15 residues in the CDR3.

As concerns this clone: The junction departs from the called germline gene at one end, perhaps through a read error. The chain employs TRBV10-1 and TRBJ2-5, with 10 bases identical to TRBD1. Germline CDR1 reads WNHNN; CDR2 reads SYGVQD (reference sequence). This CDR3 is 13 amino acids long. This CDR3 is CASSEQVGGQGNF. The CDR3 coding sequence is TGCGCCAGCAGTGAGCAAGTCGGGGGACAGGGGAACTTC.

The gene calls are TRBV29-1 and TRBJ1-2, with unresolved D. CDR1 and CDR2 from the germline V gene are SQVTM and ANQGSEA. Trimming took off 3 bases at V and 0 bases at J, with 5 bases between the two ends. CDR3 length: 12 residues. CDR3 loop: CSVEAANYGYTF. The CDR3 coding sequence is TGCAGCGTTGAGGCAGCTAACTATGGCTACACCTTC.

The V call is TRBV6-5, the J call TRBJ2-3; 7 positions agree with TRBD1. This CDR3 contains 15 residues. The ends lost 6 bases at V and 8 bases at J; junction bases unmatched: 14. Germline V CDR1 and CDR2: MNHEY, SVGAGI. In DNA form, the CDR3 reads TGTGCCAGCAGACCACCCGGGCCCCGACAGGGTACGCAGTATTTT. Its translation is CASRPPGPRQGTQYF.

The CDR3 DNA reads TGTGCCAGCAGCTGGGGACAGAAAGCTTTCTTT. Protein: CASSWGQKAFF. The rearrangement joins TRBV7-2 to TRBJ1-1, with 7 bases that match TRBD1. The V and J ends lost 4 bases and 9 bases, in that order; junction bases with no gene match: 2. Per the germline V gene, CDR1 is SGHTA and CDR2 is FQGNSA. The CDR3 covers 11 residues.

The CDR3 DNA reads as TGTGCCAGCAGTCCCAGGACAGGGCCAGTGAACACTGAAGCTTTCTTT. It specifies CASSPRTGPVNTEAFF. The chain has TRBV27 and TRBJ1-1; TRBD1 agrees at 8 bases. J lost 0 bases, V lost 5 bases, and 8 bases had no gene match. The CDR3 runs to 16 residues. Germline CDR1 MNHEY, CDR2 SMNVEV (reference sequence).

The chain recombines TRBV30 with TRBJ2-2; TRBD2 matches at 12 bases. Germline V gene lookup returns CDR1 GTSNPN and CDR2 SVGIG (reference sequence). The CDR3 spans 16 residues. The J segment lost 4 bases and the V segment lost 3 bases, leaving 6 bases of the junction unmatched. The CDR3 bases are TGTGCCTGGAGCAAAGCTAGCGGGAGGGGCACCGGGGAGCTGTTTTTT. Protein product: CAWSKASGRGTGELFF.

V usage is TRBV6-2 or TRBV6-3 and J usage is TRBJ1-3; D gene uncertain. The CDR3 is made up of 12 amino acids. Trimming took off 4 bases at V and 8 bases at J, with 9 bases between the two ends. CDR1 MNHEY and CDR2 SVGEGT come from the germline V gene. CDR3 bases: TGTGCCAGCAGTTCTAGTATGGACACCATATATTTT. Protein: CASSSSMDTIYF.

The chain uses TRBV5-1 and TRBJ2-5, with D possibly being TRBD2 (6 bases). Looked up from germline, CDR1 is SGHRS and CDR2 is YFSETQ. The CDR3 has 14 residues. Trimming took off 3 bases at V and 7 bases at J, with 16 bases between the two ends. CDR3 region: CASSSGEGEGTQYF. The DNA of the CDR3 is TGCGCCAGCAGCTCGGGAGAGGGAGAGGGGACCCAGTACTTC.

The V and J genes are TRBV6-5 and TRBJ1-6; no firm D call. This CDR3 comprises 12 residues. The germline V gene encodes CDR1 MNHEY and CDR2 SVGAGI. Trimming pared 6 bases from V and 10 bases from J, leaving 10 bases between. The CDR3 region has the DNA TGTGCCAGCAGCAACCTCCAGTCACCCCTCCACTTT. It codes for CASSNLQSPLHF.

This chain links TRBV29-1 with TRBJ1-1; TRBD1 might be the D (5 bases). CDR3 length: 14 residues. The V and J ends lost 5 bases and 7 bases respectively, with 20 bases between them. Looked up from germline, CDR1 is SQVTM and CDR2 is ANQGSEA. CDR3 nucleotide sequence: TGCAGCGTTTGTTTGGCAGGGAAAGGCAGTGAAGCTTTCTTT. This encodes CSVCLAGKGSEAFF.

V is TRBV28 and J is TRBJ1-2, with D possibly TRBD1 on 5 matching bases. V shed 5 bases and J shed 3 bases, with 13 bases lying between them. Germline assignment: CDR1 MDHEN and CDR2 SYDVKM. The CDR3 has 14 amino acids. CDR3 loop: CASSAARGDYGYTF. CDR3 DNA: TGTGCCAGCAGTGCCGCACGGGGGGACTATGGCTACACCTTC.

There are a few counts of this clone. The gene calls are TRBV7-3 and TRBJ2-2; D is perhaps TRBD1 (6 bases). The CDR3 totals 15 residues. In germline, CDR1 is SGHTA, CDR2 FQGTGA. Trimming shortened V by 5 bases and J by 2 bases, and 12 bases separated the two germline ends. The CDR3 is CASSPTGPNTGELFF. The CDR3 DNA follows: TGTGCCAGCAGCCCGACAGGACCTAACACCGGGGAGCTGTTTTTT.

DNA of the CDR3: TGTGCCAGCAGCCTCCTTCCCGGGAAAACTGAAGCTTTCTTT. Translating gives CASSLLPGKTEAFF. This rearrangement joins TRBV7-2 to TRBJ1-1; D gene uncertain. Trimming took 5 bases from V and 5 from J, leaving 15 bases between them. Germline CDR1 is SGHTA and CDR2 is FQGNSA. The CDR3 is 14 amino acids.

The chain is built from TRBV4-3 and TRBJ1-1; no clear D gene. CDR1 is LGHNA, CDR2 YSLEER, per germline. The CDR3 covers 14 residues. The V gene lost 0 bases and the J gene lost 5 bases, with 10 bases spanning the gap. CDR3 region: CASSQDGPGTEAFF. In DNA form, the CDR3 reads TGCGCCAGCAGCCAAGATGGCCCGGGGACTGAAGCTTTCTTT.

This clone has only a few counts. The chain's CDR3 is CASSDSLERLFF. CDR3 nucleotide sequence: TGTGCCAGTAGCGACTCCCTGGAGAGACTGTTTTTT. The chain carries TRBV19 and TRBJ1-4; D not certain. Trimming stripped 6 bases from V and 13 bases from J, with 15 bases between. Germline CDR1 LNHDA, CDR2 SQIVND (reference sequence). The CDR3 is made up of 12 amino acids.

CDR3 region: CASSVRGESQETQYF. CDR3 DNA sequence: TGTGCCAGCAGCGTTCGGGGAGAAAGCCAAGAGACCCAGTACTTC. The chain employs TRBV9 and TRBJ2-5; D perhaps matches TRBD2 (5 bases). The germline V gene has CDR1 SGDLS and CDR2 YYNGEE. Trimming pared 2 bases from V and 1 base from J, leaving 12 bases between. The CDR3 is 15 residues long.

The rearrangement links TRBV7-2 to TRBJ1-5, with D maybe TRBD1 (5 bases). Germline values: CDR1 SGHTA, CDR2 FQGNSA. CDR3 length: 14 amino acids. V was cut by 2 bases and J by 3 bases, with 8 bases left in between. As DNA, the CDR3 is TGTGCCAGCAGCTTAAGACAGCCCAATCAGCCCCAGCATTTT. Protein sequence: CASSLRQPNQPQHF. Together with reference TRBV7-2 and TRBJ1-5, the CDR3 gives the full variable domain: GAGVSQSPSNKVTEKGKDVELRCDPISGHTALYWYRQSLGQGLEFLIYFQGNSAPDKSGLPSDRFSAERTGGSVSTLTIQRTQQEDSAVYLCASSLRQPNQPQHFGDGTRLSIL.